This T cell receptor beta chain stems from a study of blood T cell repertoires in COVID-19. V was clipped by 0 bases and J by 0 bases, with 12 bases between them. Germline CDR1 LNHNV, CDR2 YYDKDF (reference sequence). This CDR3 is 17 amino acids long. Profiling relied on immunoSEQ multiplex PCR, and the TCRdb table lists in-frame clones only, not all of them. This table has 120,000 to 150,000 clones, approximately 80% appearing once. Sequencing was performed on PBMCs or T cells enriched from blood (not recorded which). The V call is TRBV15, the J call TRBJ1-3; D remains ambiguous. This clonotype originated in a man in his fifties or sixties in a cohort exposed to, infected with or recovered from COVID-19 (not recorded which). CDR3: CATSRDHGGASGNTIYF. CDR3 coding DNA: TGTGCCACCAGCAGAGATCACGGCGGAGCCTCTGGAAACACCATATATTTT.